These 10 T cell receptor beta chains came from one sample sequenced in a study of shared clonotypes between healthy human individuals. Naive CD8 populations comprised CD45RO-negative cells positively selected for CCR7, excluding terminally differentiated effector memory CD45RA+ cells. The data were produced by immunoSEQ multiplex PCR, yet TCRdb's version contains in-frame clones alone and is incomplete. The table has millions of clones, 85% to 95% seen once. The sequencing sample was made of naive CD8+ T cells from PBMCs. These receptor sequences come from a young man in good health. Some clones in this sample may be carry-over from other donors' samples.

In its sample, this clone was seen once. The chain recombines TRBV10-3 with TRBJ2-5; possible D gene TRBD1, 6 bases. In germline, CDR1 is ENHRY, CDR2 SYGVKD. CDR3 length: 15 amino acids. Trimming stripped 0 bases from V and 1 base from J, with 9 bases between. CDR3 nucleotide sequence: TGTGCCATCAGTGAGTCCAGGGGCAGCCAAGAGACCCAGTACTTC. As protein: CAISESRGSQETQYF.

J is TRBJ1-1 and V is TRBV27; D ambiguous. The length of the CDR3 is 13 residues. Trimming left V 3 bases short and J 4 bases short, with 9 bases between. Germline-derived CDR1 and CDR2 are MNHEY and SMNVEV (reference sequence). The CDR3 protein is CASSFKGGTEAFF. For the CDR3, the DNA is TGTGCCAGCAGTTTTAAGGGTGGCACTGAAGCTTTCTTT.

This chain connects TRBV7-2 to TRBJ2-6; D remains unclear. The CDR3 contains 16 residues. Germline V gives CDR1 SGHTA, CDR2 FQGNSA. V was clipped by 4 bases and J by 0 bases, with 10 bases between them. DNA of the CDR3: TGTGCCAGCAGCTCCGGGTCTCACTCTGGGGCCAACGTCCTGACTTTC. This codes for CASSSGSHSGANVLTF.

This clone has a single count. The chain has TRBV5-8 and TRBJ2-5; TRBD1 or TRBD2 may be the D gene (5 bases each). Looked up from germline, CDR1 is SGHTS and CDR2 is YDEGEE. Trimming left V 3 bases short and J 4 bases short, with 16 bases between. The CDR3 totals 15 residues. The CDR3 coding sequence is TGTGCCAGCAGCTGGGGGAGTAGTGTAGGAGAGACCCAGTACTTC. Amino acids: CASSWGSSVGETQYF.

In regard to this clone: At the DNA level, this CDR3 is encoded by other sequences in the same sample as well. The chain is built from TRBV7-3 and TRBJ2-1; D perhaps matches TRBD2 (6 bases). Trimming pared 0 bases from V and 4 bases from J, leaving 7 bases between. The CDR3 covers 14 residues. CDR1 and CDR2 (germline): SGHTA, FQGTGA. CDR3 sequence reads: CASSLTSGYNEQFF. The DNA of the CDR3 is TGTGCCAGCAGCTTAACTAGCGGTTACAATGAGCAGTTCTTC.

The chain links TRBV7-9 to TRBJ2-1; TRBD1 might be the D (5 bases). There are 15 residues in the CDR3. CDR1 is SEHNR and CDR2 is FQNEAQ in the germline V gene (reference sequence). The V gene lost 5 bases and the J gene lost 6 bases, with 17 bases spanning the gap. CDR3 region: CASSEPVQGLNEQFF. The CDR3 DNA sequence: TGTGCCAGCAGCGAGCCGGTCCAGGGCCTCAATGAGCAGTTCTTC.

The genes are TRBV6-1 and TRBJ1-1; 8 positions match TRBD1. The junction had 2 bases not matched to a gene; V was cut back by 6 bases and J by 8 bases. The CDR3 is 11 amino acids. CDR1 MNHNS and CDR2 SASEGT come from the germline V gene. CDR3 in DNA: TGTGCCAGCAGCGGGGACAGGGAAGCTTTCTTT. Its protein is CASSGDREAFF.

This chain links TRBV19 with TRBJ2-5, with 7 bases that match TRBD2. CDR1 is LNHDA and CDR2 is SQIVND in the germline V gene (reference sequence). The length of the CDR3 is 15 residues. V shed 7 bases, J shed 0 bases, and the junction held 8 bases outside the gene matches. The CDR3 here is CASTGGGNHQETQYF. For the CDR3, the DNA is TGTGCCAGTACCGGCGGGGGTAACCACCAAGAGACCCAGTACTTC.

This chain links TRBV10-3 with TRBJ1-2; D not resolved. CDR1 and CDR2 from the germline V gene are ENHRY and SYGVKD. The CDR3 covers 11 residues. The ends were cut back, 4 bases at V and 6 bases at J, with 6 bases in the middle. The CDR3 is CAISAPNGYTF. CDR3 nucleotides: TGTGCCATCAGTGCTCCCAATGGCTACACCTTC.

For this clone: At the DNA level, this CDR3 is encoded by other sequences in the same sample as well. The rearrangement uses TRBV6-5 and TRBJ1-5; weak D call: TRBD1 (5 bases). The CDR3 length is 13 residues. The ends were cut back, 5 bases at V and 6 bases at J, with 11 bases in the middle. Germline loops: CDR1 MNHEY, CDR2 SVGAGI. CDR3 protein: CASSARVGQPQHF. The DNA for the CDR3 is TGTGCCAGCAGTGCCAGGGTCGGTCAGCCCCAGCATTTT.